The present TCR beta chain was sequenced within a study of tumor and adjacent non-tumor tissue in lung cancer. Study details: The patients, 10 or so men and roughly 5 women, were about 31 to 80 with stage I to III disease. About 4.17 million productive TCRbeta reads were obtained per sample on average.

Study results and caveats: Significantly higher TCR diversity was found in tumor than normal lung.

RNA was extracted from bulk tissue without any cell sorting. CDR3 length: 15 residues. V was trimmed by 4 bases and J by 1 base, leaving 14 bases between them. Germline V gene sequence: CDR1 SGHDT, CDR2 YYEEEE. This clonotype occurred many times. The antigen is not known. TCRbeta libraries were built with three rounds of nested PCR, modified from ARM-PCR. TCRdb itself ran the multiplex PCR reads through MiXCR, one entry per CDR3 protein. This table holds roughly 67,000 distinct CDR3 sequences, roughly 56% found once. The source material was lung tumor tissue. The chain is built from TRBV5-6 and TRBJ1-1; no firm D call. The origin of this receptor is a middle-aged man with non-small cell lung cancer. CDR3 sequence (DNA): TGTGCCAGCAGCCTGGGTACTGCAGGGAACACTGAAGCTTTCTTT. Protein sequence: CASSLGTAGNTEAFF.